Below are 22 T cell receptor beta chains sequenced from a single sample in a study of identical twins. TCRdb redid the calling of the 5' RACE reads with MiXCR, one entry per CDR3 protein. Of just over 450,000 distinct CDR3 sequences listed, 12% to 15% are singletons. Another study also made use of these data, one on yellow fever vaccine responses in identical twins.

Sequencing used CD4+ T cells sorted from blood. The receptors come from a woman aged 18-29 years in good health.

This rearrangement joins TRBV6-5 to TRBJ2-6, with TRBD1 as a possible D gene (6 bases). CDR1 and CDR2 (germline): MNHEY, SVGAGI. The CDR3 runs 17 residues. Trimming left V 0 bases short and J 4 bases short, with 13 bases between. The DNA for the CDR3 is TGTGCCAGCAGTTACTCGGACAGTGGGGTCGGGGCCAACGTCCTGACTTTC. Protein: CASSYSDSGVGANVLTF.

The CDR3, as DNA: TGTGCCAGCAGTGGTCCGATGACCGGGGAGCTGTTTTTT. It encodes CASSGPMTGELFF. The V and J genes are TRBV25-1 and TRBJ2-2; unclear D gene. Per the germline V gene, CDR1 is MGHDK and CDR2 is SYGVNS. V was pared by 4 bases and J by 5 bases, with 8 bases between. This CDR3 is built from 13 residues.

V is TRBV19 and J is TRBJ2-7; 10 bases map to TRBD2. V trimming: 7 bases; J trimming: 4 bases; junction bases outside the gene matches: 7. CDR1 is LNHDA, CDR2 SQIVND, per germline (reference sequence). The CDR3 runs to 14 residues. The CDR3, as DNA: TGTGCCAGTATGCCAACTAGCGGGAAGTACGAGCAGTACTTC. Translation gives CASMPTSGKYEQYF. The full variable domain, completed using reference TRBV19 and TRBJ2-7, is DGGITQSPKYLFRKEGQNVTLSCEQNLNHDAMYWYRQDPGQGLRLIYYSQIVNDFQKGDIAEGYSVSREKKESFPLTVTSAQKNPTAFYLCASMPTSGKYEQYFGPGTRLTVT.

Many counts were recorded for this clonotype. The chain employs TRBV5-1 and TRBJ2-3; TRBD2 agrees at 7 bases. V was pared by 4 bases and J by 6 bases, with 17 bases of the junction left unmatched. Germline-derived CDR1 and CDR2 are SGHRS and YFSETQ. The CDR3 sequence is 17 residues long. The CDR3 protein is CASSRSGGYDSADTQYF. The DNA for the CDR3 is TGCGCCAGCAGCAGGTCGGGGGGTTACGATTCGGCGGATACGCAGTATTTT.

The chain joins TRBV6-2 or TRBV6-3 to TRBJ2-7; 8 bases align to TRBD2. From germline, CDR1 is MNHEY and CDR2 SVGEGT. Unmatched junction bases numbered 8, after V lost 6 bases and J lost 1 base. This CDR3 has 15 amino acids. The CDR3 nucleotides are TGTGCCAGCAGAGAGCTTAGCGGGACGTCCTACGAGCAGTACTTC. Amino acid sequence: CASRELSGTSYEQYF.

In its sample, this clonotype was seen many times. The chain couples TRBV7-8 to TRBJ1-5; D possibly corresponds to TRBD1 (6 bases). CDR3 size: 15 residues. V shed 3 bases and J shed 2 bases, with 11 bases lying between them. Germline V gene data show CDR1 as SGHVS and CDR2 as FQNEAQ. The CDR3 here is CASSFSGDGNQPQHF. The CDR3, as DNA: TGTGCCAGCAGCTTCTCAGGGGACGGCAATCAGCCCCAGCATTTT.

In this sample, this clonotype turned up many times. This sequence joins TRBV7-2 and TRBJ2-3; 7 bases fit TRBD1. The CDR3 extends over 14 amino acids. Trimming took 4 bases from V and 2 from J; bases not matched to a gene: 3. Germline V gives CDR1 SGHTA, CDR2 FQGNSA. CDR3 sequence reads: CASSWGTDTDTQYF. As DNA, the CDR3 is TGTGCCAGCAGCTGGGGGACAGACACAGATACGCAGTATTTT.

This clonotype has more than one count but fewer than ten. The gene calls are TRBV4-1 and TRBJ1-4; 8 nucleotides align to TRBD1. This CDR3 region has 14 residues. V shed 4 bases and J 7 bases; nucleotides not matched to a gene: 5. The germline gives CDR1 MGHRA, CDR2 YSYEKL. In DNA, the CDR3 is TGCGCCAGCAGCCCTTCCGGGACAGGTGAAAAACTGTTTTTT. It encodes CASSPSGTGEKLFF.

Many counts were recorded for this clonotype. The chain uses TRBV6-1 and TRBJ2-1, with 14 nucleotides matching TRBD2. Trimming took 5 bases from V and 6 from J; bases not matched to a gene: 3. This CDR3 comprises 15 residues. Germline CDR1 and CDR2: MNHNS and SASEGT. The CDR3 nucleotides read TGTGCCAGCAGTAGGGGACTAGCGGGAGTCAATGAGCAGTTCTTC. This sequence encodes CASSRGLAGVNEQFF.

This clonotype was found a few times. The chain uses TRBV11-2 and TRBJ2-3; no clear D. The CDR3 sequence is 15 residues long. V gave up 3 bases and J gave up 2 bases, with 12 bases separating them. Germline CDR1 SGHAT, CDR2 FQNNGV. CDR3 DNA sequence: TGTGCCAGCAGCTTTGACCCCCCCCCCACAGATACGCAGTATTTT. Its protein is CASSFDPPPTDTQYF.

The chain is built from TRBV7-3 and TRBJ2-7; the D gene could be TRBD1 or TRBD2 (5 bases each). Germline V gives CDR1 SGHTA, CDR2 FQGTGA. Trimming removed 4 bases from V and 1 base from J, with 14 bases in between. This CDR3 comprises 15 residues. The CDR3 region is CASSWGPSNSYEQYF. In DNA, the CDR3 is TGTGCCAGCAGCTGGGGACCCTCCAATTCCTACGAGCAGTACTTC.

The V gene is TRBV20-1, the J gene TRBJ1-5; no clear D. V gave up 0 bases and J gave up 1 base, with 7 bases separating them. The germline gives CDR1 DFQATT, CDR2 SNEGSKA (reference sequence). There are 14 residues in the CDR3. The chain's CDR3 is CSARDSISNQPQHF. The CDR3 DNA reads TGCAGTGCTAGAGATTCAATAAGCAATCAGCCCCAGCATTTT.

V is TRBV5-6 and J is TRBJ2-3; 7 nucleotides agree with TRBD1. With V trimmed by 3 bases and J by 4 bases, 8 bases remained unmatched. Germline V lookup: CDR1 SGHDT, CDR2 YYEEEE. The CDR3 is 15 residues long. The CDR3 nucleotides read TGTGCCAGCAGCTCCCGGGACAGTCACGCAGATACGCAGTATTTT. Translation gives CASSSRDSHADTQYF.

The table lists this clonotype with a few counts. This sequence joins TRBV10-3 and TRBJ1-5; D is possibly TRBD1 (5 bases). The germline gives CDR1 ENHRY, CDR2 SYGVKD. The CDR3 extends over 11 amino acids. V was cut by 8 bases and J by 4 bases, with 6 bases left in between. The CDR3 coding sequence is TGTGCCATCGGGGCAAATCAGCCCCAGCATTTT. This encodes CAIGANQPQHF.

In regard to this clonotype: Sequence at one end of the junction differs from germline and may be a read error. The V call is TRBV5-1, the J call TRBJ2-7; D is unclear. Germline V gene sequence: CDR1 SGHRS, CDR2 YFSETQ. This CDR3 has 14 residues. In DNA form, the CDR3 reads TGCGACAGCAGCGTGGCTGGGCAGACCTACGAGCAGTACTTC. Translated: CDSSVAGQTYEQYF.

This clonotype has a count of ten or more. This chain links TRBV4-3 with TRBJ1-1; 9 nucleotides line up with TRBD1. Trimming removed 1 base from V and 0 bases from J; junction bases left unmatched: 15. This CDR3 has 20 residues. The germline gives CDR1 LGHNA, CDR2 YSLEER. The CDR3 DNA sequence: TGCGCCAGCAGCCAAGTACCTTACCGGGACAGGGTAGCTTTGAACACTGAAGCTTTCTTT. This sequence encodes CASSQVPYRDRVALNTEAFF.

V gene TRBV10-3 combines with J gene TRBJ2-2, with TRBD2 identical over 15 bases. With V trimmed by 5 bases and J by 8 bases, 6 bases remained unmatched. Germline V gene sequence: CDR1 ENHRY, CDR2 SYGVKD. The CDR3 runs to 16 residues. Written as DNA, the CDR3 is TGTGCCATCAGTACTGGACTAGCGGGAGGGGAGGGGGAGCTGTTTTTT. This encodes CAISTGLAGGEGELFF.

This clonotype showed up just a few times. V is TRBV5-1 and J is TRBJ2-2, with TRBD1 matching 7 bases. The V segment lost 3 bases and the J segment 1 base; nucleotides outside the gene matches: 3. Per germline, CDR1 SGHRS and CDR2 YFSETQ. The CDR3 has 15 residues. CDR3 sequence: CASSWDSQNTGELFF. CDR3 in DNA: TGCGCCAGCAGCTGGGACAGCCAGAACACCGGGGAGCTGTTTTTT. Filled out from reference TRBV5-1 and TRBJ2-2, the complete variable domain reads KAGVTQTPRYLIKTRGQQVTLSCSPISGHRSVSWYQQTPGQGLQFLFEYFSETQRNKGNFPGRFSGRQFSNSRSEMNVSTLELGDSALYLCASSWDSQNTGELFFGEGSRLTVL.

As concerns this clonotype: Compared with germline, one end of the junction differs, possibly owing to a read error. This chain connects TRBV7-7 to TRBJ2-1; tentatively, D is TRBD2 (5 bases). CDR1 is SSHAT, CDR2 FNYEAQ, per germline (reference sequence). The CDR3 loop spans 13 amino acids. CDR3 sequence reads: CASSPWTGDEQFF. The CDR3 DNA is TGTGCTAGCAGCCCCTGGACTGGGGATGAGCAGTTCTTC.

The chain has TRBV7-6 and TRBJ2-3; TRBD2 might be the D (6 bases). The length of the CDR3 is 15 residues. V was trimmed by 4 bases and J by 4 bases, leaving 15 bases between them. CDR1 is SGHVS, CDR2 FNYEAQ, per germline. The CDR3 DNA follows: TGTGCCAGCAGCTCCGGGGCGGGGCCCGCAGATACGCAGTATTTT. Its translation: CASSSGAGPADTQYF.

In this sample, this clonotype turned up a few times. The chain uses TRBV5-1 and TRBJ2-1; D tentatively fits TRBD1 or TRBD2 (7 bases each). This CDR3 spans 16 amino acids. Trimming left V 5 bases short and J 3 bases short, with 18 bases between. Germline CDR1 reads SGHRS; CDR2 reads YFSETQ. The CDR3: CASRRQGGEGYNEQFF. CDR3 coding DNA: TGCGCCAGCAGGCGGCAGGGGGGGGAAGGCTACAATGAGCAGTTCTTC.

This clonotype was observed a handful of times. J is TRBJ2-5 and V is TRBV11-1, with 9 bases matching TRBD2. Per the germline V gene, CDR1 is SGHAT and CDR2 is FQDESV (reference sequence). The V segment lost 2 bases and the J segment 5 bases; nucleotides outside the gene matches: 12. The CDR3 runs 17 residues. CDR3 DNA sequence: TGTGCCAGCAGCTTATCTGGCGGCGGGAGGGCCGGCGAGACCCAGTACTTC. Translating it yields CASSLSGGGRAGETQYF.